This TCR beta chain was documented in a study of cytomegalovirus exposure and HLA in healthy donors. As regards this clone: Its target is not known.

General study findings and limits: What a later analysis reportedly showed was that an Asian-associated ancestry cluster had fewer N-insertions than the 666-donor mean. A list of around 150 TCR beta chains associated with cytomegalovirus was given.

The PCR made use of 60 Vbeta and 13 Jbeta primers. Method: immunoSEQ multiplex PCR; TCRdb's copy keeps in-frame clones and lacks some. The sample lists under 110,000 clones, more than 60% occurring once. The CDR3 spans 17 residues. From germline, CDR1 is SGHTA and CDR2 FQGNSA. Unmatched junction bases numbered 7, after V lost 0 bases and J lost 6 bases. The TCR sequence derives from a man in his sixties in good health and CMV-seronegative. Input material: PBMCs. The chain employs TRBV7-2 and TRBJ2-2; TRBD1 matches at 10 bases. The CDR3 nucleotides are TGTGCCAGCAGCTTAGCCGCGGGACAGGGGAGCGCCGGGGAGCTGTTTTTT. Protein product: CASSLAAGQGSAGELFF.